These 2 T cell receptor beta chains share one sample of origin, sequenced in a study of blood T cell repertoires in COVID-19. Some clones are missing from TCRdb's copy, which holds only in-frame ones; the method was immunoSEQ multiplex PCR. Here the sample spans approximately 160,000 clones, less than 90% being singletons. Sequences were obtained from PBMCs or T cells enriched from blood (not recorded which). These receptor sequences come from a woman between 45 and 60 years old who had recovered from COVID-19.

The chain uses TRBV9 and TRBJ2-1; 14 bases map to TRBD2. V dropped 6 bases and J dropped 7; count of bases not matched to a gene: 6. CDR3 length: 15 residues. From germline, CDR1 is SGDLS and CDR2 YYNGEE. Here the CDR3 DNA reads TGTGCCAGCACCAAGGGACTAGCGGGAGATAATGAGCAGTTCTTC. This encodes CASTKGLAGDNEQFF. Using reference TRBV9 and TRBJ2-1 for the parts outside the CDR3, the full variable domain is DSGVTQTPKHLITATGQRVTLRCSPRSGDLSVYWYQQSLDQGLQFLIQYYNGEERAKGNILERFSAQQFPDLHSELNLSSLELGDSALYFCASTKGLAGDNEQFFGPGTRLTVL.

This chain's CDR3 is CASSPRTSLNTGELFF. CDR3 DNA: TGTGCCAGCAGCCCCAGGACTAGCCTGAACACCGGGGAGCTGTTTTTT. This chain links TRBV7-9 with TRBJ2-2, with 8 bases fitting TRBD2. The CDR3 loop spans 16 amino acids. The V gene's germline CDR1 is SEHNR and CDR2 FQNEAQ (reference sequence). The junction had 6 bases not matched to a gene; V was cut back by 5 bases and J by 1 base.